This T cell receptor (beta chain) was obtained from a study of cytomegalovirus exposure and HLA in healthy donors. General study points: Researchers reported in a later analysis that a missense DCLRE1C variant was tied to TCR beta V- and J-gene trimming. Reported findings show TCR beta sequences accurately forecast HLA-A and HLA-B alleles in most subjects. In a later analysis, common viral pathogens appeared linked to several of the most significant clusters.

PCR amplification relied on 60 Vbeta primers (plus 13 Jbeta primers). TCRdb's copy holds only in-frame clones and misses some; the assay was immunoSEQ multiplex PCR. The table records about 55,000 clones, 75% to 80% of them present only once. The trim removed 4 bases at V and 2 bases at J, leaving 6 bases unmatched. The length of the CDR3 is 15 residues. Comment on this clone: Its cognate antigen is unknown.

Sequencing was done on a sample of PBMCs. The sequence derives from a female donor in good health and CMV-seronegative. The rearrangement joins TRBV23-1 to TRBJ2-7; the match to TRBD1 covers 9 bases. TRBV23-1 is an ORF for which the function is uncertain. CDR3 sequence: CASSPRDRVAYEQYF. The CDR3 bases are TGCGCCAGCAGTCCCCGGGACAGGGTAGCCTACGAGCAGTACTTC.